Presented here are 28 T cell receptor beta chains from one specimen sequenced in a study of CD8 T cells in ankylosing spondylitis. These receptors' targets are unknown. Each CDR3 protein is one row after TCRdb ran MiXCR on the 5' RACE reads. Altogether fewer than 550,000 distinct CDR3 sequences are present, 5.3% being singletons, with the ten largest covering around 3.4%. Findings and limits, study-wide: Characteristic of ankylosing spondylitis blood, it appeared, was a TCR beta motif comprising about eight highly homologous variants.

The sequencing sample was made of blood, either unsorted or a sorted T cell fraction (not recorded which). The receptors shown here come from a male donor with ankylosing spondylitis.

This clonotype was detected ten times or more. CDR3 DNA sequence: TGCAGCCTCCGGACTAGCGGGGGGCTTTCTTTAGCCAAAAACATTCAGTACTTC. Translated, it gives CSLRTSGGLSLAKNIQYF. The rearrangement uses TRBV29-1 and TRBJ2-4, with TRBD2 matching 14 bases. Trimming cost V 8 bases and J 0 bases; bases outside gene matches: 12. The CDR3 covers 18 residues. Looked up from germline, CDR1 is SQVTM and CDR2 is ANQGSEA.

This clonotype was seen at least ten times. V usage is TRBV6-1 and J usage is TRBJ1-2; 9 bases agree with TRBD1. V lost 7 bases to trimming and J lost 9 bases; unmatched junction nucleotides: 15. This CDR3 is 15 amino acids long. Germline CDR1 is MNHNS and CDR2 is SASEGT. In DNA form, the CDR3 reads TGTGCCAGCACCCCTCAGGGACAGGGCCCCCCGAGCTACACCTTC. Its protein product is CASTPQGQGPPSYTF.

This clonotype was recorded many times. The CDR3 region is CASSLGPDNYGYTF. In DNA, the CDR3 is TGTGCCAGCAGCTTGGGCCCGGATAACTATGGCTACACCTTC. The chain has TRBV5-6 and TRBJ1-2; no definite D call. Trimming pared 0 bases from V and 1 base from J, leaving 7 bases between. Germline values: CDR1 SGHDT, CDR2 YYEEEE. There are 14 residues in the CDR3.

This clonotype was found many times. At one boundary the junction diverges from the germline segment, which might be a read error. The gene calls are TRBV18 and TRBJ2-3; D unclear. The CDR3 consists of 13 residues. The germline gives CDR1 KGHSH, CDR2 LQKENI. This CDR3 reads CASSPQGTDTQYF. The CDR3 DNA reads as TGCGCCAGCAGCCCGCAGGGCACAGATACGCAGTATTTT.

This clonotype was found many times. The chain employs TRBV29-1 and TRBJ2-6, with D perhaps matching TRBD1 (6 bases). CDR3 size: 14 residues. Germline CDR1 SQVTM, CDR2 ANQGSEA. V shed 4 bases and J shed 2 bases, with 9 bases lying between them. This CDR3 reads CSVVAGAGANVLTF. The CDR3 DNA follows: TGCAGCGTTGTGGCAGGGGCTGGGGCCAACGTCCTGACTTTC.

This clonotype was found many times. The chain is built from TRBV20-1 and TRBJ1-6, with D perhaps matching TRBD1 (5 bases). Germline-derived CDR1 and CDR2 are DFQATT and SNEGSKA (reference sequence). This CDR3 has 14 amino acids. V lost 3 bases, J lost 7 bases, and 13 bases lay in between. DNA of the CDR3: TGCAGTGCTAGTCGAGGGGAGAGGAATTCACCCCTCCACTTT. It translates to CSASRGERNSPLHF.

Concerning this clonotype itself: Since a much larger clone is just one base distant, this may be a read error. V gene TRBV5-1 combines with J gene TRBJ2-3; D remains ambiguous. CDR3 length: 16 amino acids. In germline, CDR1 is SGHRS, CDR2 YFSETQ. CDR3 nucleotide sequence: TGCGTCAGCAGCTTGGCCGCGGCCACTAGCACAGATACGCAGTATTTT. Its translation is CVSSLAAATSTDTQYF.

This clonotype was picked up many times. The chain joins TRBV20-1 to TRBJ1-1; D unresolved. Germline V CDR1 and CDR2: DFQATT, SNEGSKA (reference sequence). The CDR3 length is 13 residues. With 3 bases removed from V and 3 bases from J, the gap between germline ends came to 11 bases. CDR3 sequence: CSARYGGHTEAFF. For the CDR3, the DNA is TGCAGTGCTAGGTACGGCGGCCACACTGAAGCTTTCTTT.

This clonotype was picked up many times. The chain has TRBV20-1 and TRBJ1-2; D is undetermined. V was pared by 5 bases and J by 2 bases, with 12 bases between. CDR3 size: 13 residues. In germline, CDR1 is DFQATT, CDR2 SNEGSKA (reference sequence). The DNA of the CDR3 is TGCAGTGCTGACTCCAGGATCAACTATGGCTACACCTTC. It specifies CSADSRINYGYTF.

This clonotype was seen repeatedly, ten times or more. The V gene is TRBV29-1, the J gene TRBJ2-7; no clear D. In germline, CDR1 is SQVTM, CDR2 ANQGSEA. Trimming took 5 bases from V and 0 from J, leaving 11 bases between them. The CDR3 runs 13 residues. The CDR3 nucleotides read TGCAGCGTTAAAACCCTGTACTCCTACGAGCAGTACTTC. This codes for CSVKTLYSYEQYF.

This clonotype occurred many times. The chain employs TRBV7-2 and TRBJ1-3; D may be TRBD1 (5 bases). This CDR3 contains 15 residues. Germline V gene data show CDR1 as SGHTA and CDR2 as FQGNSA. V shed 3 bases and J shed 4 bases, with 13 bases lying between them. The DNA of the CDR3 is TGTGCCAGCAGCTTCCGGGACTTCGGGGGAAACACCATATATTTT. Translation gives CASSFRDFGGNTIYF.

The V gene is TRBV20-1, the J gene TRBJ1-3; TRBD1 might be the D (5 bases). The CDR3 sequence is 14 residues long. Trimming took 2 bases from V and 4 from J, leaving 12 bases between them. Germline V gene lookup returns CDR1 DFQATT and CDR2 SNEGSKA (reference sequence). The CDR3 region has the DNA TGCAGTGCTAGAAGGCAGGGAGTCGGAAACACCATATATTTT. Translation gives CSARRQGVGNTIYF.

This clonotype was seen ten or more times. The CDR3 DNA follows: TGTGCCAGCAGTTCCCGTCTACGTATGGGGGGAGAAGATACGCAGTATTTT. It is translated as CASSSRLRMGGEDTQYF. The chain employs TRBV6-2 or TRBV6-3 and TRBJ2-3; D is perhaps TRBD2 (6 bases). The CDR3 totals 17 residues. Between the trimmed V and J ends, which lost 4 bases and 5 bases, there was a span of 22 bases. Germline CDR1 reads MNHEY; CDR2 reads SVGEGT.

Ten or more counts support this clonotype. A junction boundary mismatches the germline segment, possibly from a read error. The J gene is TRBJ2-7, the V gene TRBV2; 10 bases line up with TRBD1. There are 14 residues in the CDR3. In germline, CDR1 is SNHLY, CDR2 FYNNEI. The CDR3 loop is CARSGGTGAYEQYF. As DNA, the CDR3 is TGTGCCAGAAGTGGCGGGACAGGGGCCTACGAGCAGTACTTC.

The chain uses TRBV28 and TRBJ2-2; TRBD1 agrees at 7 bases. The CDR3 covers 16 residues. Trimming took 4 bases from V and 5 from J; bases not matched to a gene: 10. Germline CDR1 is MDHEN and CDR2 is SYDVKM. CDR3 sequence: CASSWILGGATGELFF. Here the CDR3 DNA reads TGTGCCAGCAGTTGGATCTTAGGGGGCGCAACCGGGGAGCTGTTTTTT.

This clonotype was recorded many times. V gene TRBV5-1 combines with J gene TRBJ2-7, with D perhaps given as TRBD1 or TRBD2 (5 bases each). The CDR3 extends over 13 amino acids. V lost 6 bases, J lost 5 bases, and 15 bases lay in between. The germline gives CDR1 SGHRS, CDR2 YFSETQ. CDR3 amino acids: CASNGRGQNEQYF. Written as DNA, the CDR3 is TGCGCCAGCAACGGACGGGGCCAGAACGAGCAGTACTTC.

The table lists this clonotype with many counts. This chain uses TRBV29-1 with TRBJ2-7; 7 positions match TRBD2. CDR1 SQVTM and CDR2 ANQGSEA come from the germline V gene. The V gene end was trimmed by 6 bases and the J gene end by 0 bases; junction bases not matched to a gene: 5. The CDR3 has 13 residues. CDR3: CSVRTGGSYEQYF. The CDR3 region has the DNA TGCAGCGTCCGGACGGGAGGCTCCTACGAGCAGTACTTC.

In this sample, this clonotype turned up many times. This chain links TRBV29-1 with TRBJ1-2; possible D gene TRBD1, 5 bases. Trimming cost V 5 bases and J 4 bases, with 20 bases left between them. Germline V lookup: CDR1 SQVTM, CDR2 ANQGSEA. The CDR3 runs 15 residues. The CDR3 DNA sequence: TGCAGCGTTCGGGACGGCGGGGAGGTCGGCTATGGCTACACCTTC. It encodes CSVRDGGEVGYGYTF.

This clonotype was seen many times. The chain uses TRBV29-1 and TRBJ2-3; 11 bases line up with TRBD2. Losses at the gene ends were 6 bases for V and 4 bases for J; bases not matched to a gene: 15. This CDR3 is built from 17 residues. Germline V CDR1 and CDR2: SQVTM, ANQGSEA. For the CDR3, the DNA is TGCAGCGTCCGACCCCGACTAGCGGGAAGTAAGGCAGATACGCAGTATTTT. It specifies CSVRPRLAGSKADTQYF.

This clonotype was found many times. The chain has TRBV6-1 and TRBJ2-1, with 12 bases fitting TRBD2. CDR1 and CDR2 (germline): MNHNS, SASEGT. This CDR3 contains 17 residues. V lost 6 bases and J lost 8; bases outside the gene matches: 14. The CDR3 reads CASSSPGSSGRVYEQFF. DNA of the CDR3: TGTGCCAGCAGCAGCCCGGGGTCTAGCGGGAGGGTCTATGAGCAGTTCTTC.

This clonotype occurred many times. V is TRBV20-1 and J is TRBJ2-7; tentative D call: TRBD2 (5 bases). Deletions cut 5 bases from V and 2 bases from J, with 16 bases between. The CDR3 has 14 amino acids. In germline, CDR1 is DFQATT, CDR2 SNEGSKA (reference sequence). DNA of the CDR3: TGCAGTGCTTTAAAACGGGGTCTAACCTACGAGCAGTACTTC. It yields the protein CSALKRGLTYEQYF.

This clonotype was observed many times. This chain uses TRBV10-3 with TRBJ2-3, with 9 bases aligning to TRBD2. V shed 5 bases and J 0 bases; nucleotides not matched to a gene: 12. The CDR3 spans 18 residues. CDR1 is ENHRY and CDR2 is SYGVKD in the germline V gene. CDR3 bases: TGTGCCATCAGTCCTCGAGCGGGAGGAAGACCTAGCACAGATACGCAGTATTTT. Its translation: CAISPRAGGRPSTDTQYF.

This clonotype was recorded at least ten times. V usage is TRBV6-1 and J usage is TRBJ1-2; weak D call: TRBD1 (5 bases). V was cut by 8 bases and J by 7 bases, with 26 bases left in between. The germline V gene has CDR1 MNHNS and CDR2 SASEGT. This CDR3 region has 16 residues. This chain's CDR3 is CASEELGTGRISGYTF. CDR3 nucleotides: TGTGCCAGCGAAGAACTCGGAACAGGTCGGATAAGTGGCTACACCTTC.

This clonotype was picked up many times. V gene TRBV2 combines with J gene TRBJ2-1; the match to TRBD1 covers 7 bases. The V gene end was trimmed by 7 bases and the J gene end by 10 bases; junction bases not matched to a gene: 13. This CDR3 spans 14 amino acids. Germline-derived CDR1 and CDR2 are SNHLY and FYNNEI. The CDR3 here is CASKRRGSSGEQFF. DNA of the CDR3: TGTGCCAGCAAGCGCAGGGGGTCTTCAGGGGAGCAGTTCTTC.

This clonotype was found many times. CDR3 residues: CASSYSGLAGITGELFF. As DNA, the CDR3 is TGTGCCAGCAGTTACTCGGGGCTAGCGGGAATCACCGGGGAGCTGTTTTTT. The chain has TRBV6-5 and TRBJ2-2, with TRBD2 matching over 9 bases. V lost 0 bases to trimming and J lost 4 bases; unmatched junction nucleotides: 6. The CDR3 covers 17 residues. The V gene's germline CDR1 is MNHEY and CDR2 SVGAGI.

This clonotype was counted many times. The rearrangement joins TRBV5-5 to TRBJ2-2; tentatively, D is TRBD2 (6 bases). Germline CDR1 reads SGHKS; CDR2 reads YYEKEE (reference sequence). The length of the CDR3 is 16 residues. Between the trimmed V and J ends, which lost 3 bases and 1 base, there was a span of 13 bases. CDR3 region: CASSWGLLGNTGELFF. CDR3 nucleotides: TGTGCCAGCAGCTGGGGACTGTTAGGGAACACCGGGGAGCTGTTTTTT.

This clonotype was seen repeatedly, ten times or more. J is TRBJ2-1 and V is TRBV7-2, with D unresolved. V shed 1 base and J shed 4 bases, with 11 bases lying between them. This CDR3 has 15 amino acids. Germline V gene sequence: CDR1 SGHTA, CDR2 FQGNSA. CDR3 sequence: CASSLGGSTYNEQFF. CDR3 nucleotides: TGTGCCAGCAGCTTAGGGGGTAGCACTTACAATGAGCAGTTCTTC.

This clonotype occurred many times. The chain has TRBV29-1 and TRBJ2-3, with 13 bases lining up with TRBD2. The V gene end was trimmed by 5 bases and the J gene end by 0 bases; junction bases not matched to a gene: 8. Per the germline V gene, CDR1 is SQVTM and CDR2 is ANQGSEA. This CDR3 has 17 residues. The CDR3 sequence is CSVSRTSGGPSTDTQYF. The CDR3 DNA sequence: TGCAGCGTTTCACGGACTAGCGGGGGCCCTAGCACAGATACGCAGTATTTT.